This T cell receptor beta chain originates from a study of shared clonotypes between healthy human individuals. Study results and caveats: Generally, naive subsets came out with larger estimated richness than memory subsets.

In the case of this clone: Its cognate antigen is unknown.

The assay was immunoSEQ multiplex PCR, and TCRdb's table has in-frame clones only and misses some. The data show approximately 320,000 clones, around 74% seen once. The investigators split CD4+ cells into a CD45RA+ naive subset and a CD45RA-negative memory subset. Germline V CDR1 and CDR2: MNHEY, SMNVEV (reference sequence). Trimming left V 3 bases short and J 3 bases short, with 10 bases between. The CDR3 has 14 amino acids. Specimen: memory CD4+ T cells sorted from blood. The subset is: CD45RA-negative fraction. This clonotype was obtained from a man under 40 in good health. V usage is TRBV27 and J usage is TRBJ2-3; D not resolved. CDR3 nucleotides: TGTGCCAGCAGTTTTCTGTCGGATACAGATACGCAGTATTTT. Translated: CASSFLSDTDTQYF.